The clone carrying this TCR beta chain was picked up a small number of times. Assay used: immunoSEQ multiplex PCR; TCRdb lists only in-frame clones, some missing. The table records about 150,000 clones, 70% to 90% of them present only once. These data come from a study of blood T cell repertoires in COVID-19. On the study more broadly: Spain, Italy and the United States supplied samples that represented acute and convalescent COVID-19. The cDNA or gDNA used as material had been derived from T cells, B-cell-depleted T cells, or PBMCs.

While infection was still active, Seattle patients were enrolled and then followed longitudinally. The CDR3 loop spans 11 amino acids. Trimming removed 3 bases from V and 16 bases from J; junction bases left unmatched: 7. Germline V gives CDR1 SQVTM, CDR2 ANQGSEA. This receptor was taken from a woman aged 55 to 70 with COVID-19, enrolled during active disease. Specimen: peripheral blood. This chain links TRBV29-1 with TRBJ2-1; 9 bases are a match to TRBD1. The CDR3 coding sequence is TGCAGCGTTGATTTAAGGACAGGGGAATTCTTC. Residues: CSVDLRTGEFF.